The present TCR beta chain was sequenced within a study of B cell selection in AIRE deficiency. Whole-study results and caveats: CDR3s were shorter in shared Treg sequences, reflecting few non-templated nucleotide insertions.

The sorted conventional CD4 T cells were gated as CD4+CD127+. Study processing details: Conventional T cell pools: some 100,000 distinct patient, some 1.3x10^5 donor TCRbeta sequences. Clones were read by immunoSEQ multiplex PCR, and TCRdb kept only the in-frame ones, dropping some. From that table come the V and J calls and clone size; the DNA was used to work out D and trimming. The data hold 20,000 to 25,000 clones, with more than 95% observed a single time. Concerning this clone: Its antigen is unidentified.

The germline V gene encodes CDR1 SEHNR and CDR2 FQNEAQ (reference sequence). The CDR3 loop spans 13 amino acids. Between the trimmed V and J ends, which lost 1 base and 3 bases, there was a span of 6 bases. Sample: conventional CD4+ T cells sorted from PBMCs. The sequence derives from a human donor with AIRE deficiency. The V and J genes are TRBV7-9 and TRBJ1-1; TRBD1 is a possible D gene (6 bases). The CDR3 protein is CASSLEGDTEAFF. The CDR3, as DNA: TGTGCCAGCAGCTTAGAGGGGGACACTGAAGCTTTCTTT. The whole variable domain, remainder taken from reference TRBV7-9 and TRBJ1-1, is DTGVSQNPRHKITKRGQNVTFRCDPISEHNRLYWYRQTLGQGPEFLTYFQNEAQLEKSRLLSDRFSAERPKGSFSTLEIQRTEQGDSAMYLCASSLEGDTEAFFGQGTRLTVV.